This TCR beta chain came from a study of blood T cell repertoires in COVID-19 (dated by TCRdb to about 2020). With respect to the entire study: Samples from collaborators originated in the United States, Italy and Spain and spanned both the acute and convalescent phases of COVID-19. The prospective study material was composed of cDNA or gDNA derived from T cells, B-cell-depleted T cells, or PBMCs. Subjects who had been exposed to COVID-19, were actively infected with it, or had recovered from it provided the deeply sampled blood TCRbeta repertoires that made up the dataset. The repertoires were made available in a free public database intended to serve as a resource for research on the immune response to SARS-CoV-2. Samples came from the ongoing ImmuneRACE study (first 160 participants) plus 1,254 subjects from 6 global collaborators. Sample metadata almost always included a de-identified subject ID, COVID-19 status, age in years and sex. HLA class I and class II types, where available, came from metadata supplied by the sample provider rather than from assay-based typing.

One collaborating source in Seattle enrolled patients while the patients were actively infected and followed the patients over time throughout the course of disease. The collaborating institutions used their own protocols to collect whole blood in K2EDTA tubes. For TCRbeta analysis, collaborator samples were shipped as frozen whole blood, as isolated PBMCs, or as DNA extracted from either sample type. The research as a whole found: Clinical and demographic metadata were provided uncurated, with the amount varying by source and participant.

CDR1 and CDR2 are read off the germline V gene as ENHRY and SYGVKD. Cut back by 8 bases and 1 base, the V and J ends lie 18 bases apart. From cysteine to phenylalanine, the CDR3 is 16 amino acids long. The sequence is cut down to CDR3 DNA, 48 bases in frame from base 1. In regard to this clone: No cognate antigen has been identified for it. No per-base quality is available; no much larger clone lies one base away.

The immunoSEQ Assay, a bias-controlled multiplex PCR, was used to amplify TCRbeta CDR3 regions from genomic DNA. On the study's bioinformatics: The number of nucleated cells in each sample was estimated from the amplification of reference gene primers within the assay. To quantify the absolute abundance of each unique TCRbeta CDR3 rearrangement, sequence reads were collapsed and filtered. For each sample, productive Simpson clonality was calculated as the square root of Simpson's diversity index across productive rearrangements. Sourced from immuneACCESS, this table was stored by TCRdb with only in-frame sequences that have V and J called. A share of the clones is absent; for the studies checked, an unresolved V gene accounts for under half, and the remainder has no known explanation. The DNA was the basis for D and trimming; V, J and clone size are from that table. The sample table records 250,000 to 350,000 clones; approximately 90% of these occur just once. The ten largest clones add up to 6.3% of the sample.

The receptor comes from a woman between 50 and 59 years old with COVID-19, enrolled during active disease. Rearrangement joined TRBV10-3 to TRBJ1-5; a weak D assignment points to TRBD1 (5 bases agree). The sample comprised peripheral blood. The DNA sequence follows: TGTGCCATCGGCCAGGGCTCTTACGGAAGCAATCAGCCCCAGCATTTT. Its product reads: CAIGQGSYGSNQPQHF.